The 21 T cell receptor beta chains below come from one sample, sequenced in a study of blood T cell repertoires in COVID-19. Generated by immunoSEQ multiplex PCR, the TCRdb table keeps only in-frame clones and is missing some. The table has under 200,000 clones, roughly 80% seen once. The source material was PBMCs or T cells enriched from blood (not recorded which). The origin of the receptors is a woman aged 50 to 60 who had recovered from COVID-19.

The chain combines TRBV5-1 with TRBJ1-1, with 7 bases identical to TRBD1. The J segment lost 5 bases and the V segment lost 2 bases, leaving 9 bases of the junction unmatched. The CDR3 spans 15 residues. Germline lookup yields CDR1 SGHRS and CDR2 YFSETQ. The CDR3 DNA reads as TGCGCCAGCAGCTTCACAGGGGTACGAGGGACTGAAGCTTTCTTT. Encoded protein: CASSFTGVRGTEAFF.

There are a few counts of this clone. V gene TRBV7-2 combines with J gene TRBJ2-7; D might be TRBD2 (6 bases). Trimming shortened V by 1 base and J by 6 bases, and 16 bases separated the two germline ends. The CDR3 consists of 15 residues. Germline V gene data show CDR1 as SGHTA and CDR2 as FQGNSA. The CDR3 region has the DNA TGTGCCAGCAGCTTAGTCGTAGGACCCGGGGGCGAGCAGTACTTC. Encoded protein: CASSLVVGPGGEQYF.

This clone turned up a few times. The rearrangement uses TRBV28 and TRBJ1-2; TRBD1 might be the D (5 bases). Trimming stripped 11 bases from V and 7 bases from J, with 11 bases between. Germline loops: CDR1 MDHEN, CDR2 SYDVKM. The CDR3 loop spans 10 amino acids. The chain's CDR3 is CASQGFGYTF. CDR3 sequence (DNA): TGTGCCTCCCAGGGTTTTGGCTACACCTTC.

The chain employs TRBV21-1 and TRBJ2-1; no DNA check was done on the table's D call, TRBD2. TRBV21-1 is tagged as a pseudogene. The CDR3 has 14 residues. CDR3 bases: TGTGCCAGCAGCAAAGTTCGGGGAGAAAATGAGCAGTTCTTC. This encodes CASSKVRGENEQFF.

The chain carries TRBV19 and TRBJ2-2, with TRBD2 as a possible D gene (6 bases). This CDR3 has 17 residues. V was cut by 7 bases and J by 0 bases, with 18 bases left in between. Germline CDR1 and CDR2: LNHDA and SQIVND (reference sequence). CDR3 sequence: CASTPGGGGANTGELFF. The CDR3 coding sequence is TGTGCCAGTACCCCCGGTGGGGGAGGCGCGAACACCGGGGAGCTGTTTTTT.

The chain couples TRBV9 to TRBJ2-7; 8 positions match TRBD1. This CDR3 has 14 amino acids. V lost 4 bases and J lost 2; bases outside the gene matches: 5. Germline CDR1 reads SGDLS; CDR2 reads YYNGEE. The CDR3 loop reads CASSPGTGTYEQYF. The CDR3 nucleotides read TGTGCCAGCAGCCCAGGGACAGGAACCTACGAGCAGTACTTC.

A single count supports this clone. The chain uses TRBV2 and TRBJ2-7; 10 nucleotides match TRBD1. Germline V gene sequence: CDR1 SNHLY, CDR2 FYNNEI. This CDR3 is 16 amino acids long. The V and J ends lost 7 bases and 1 base, in that order; junction bases with no gene match: 10. The CDR3 loop reads CASILIPGQGSYEQYF. The CDR3 region has the DNA TGTGCCAGCATTCTAATTCCGGGACAGGGGTCCTACGAGCAGTACTTC.

The chain uses TRBV6-2 or TRBV6-3 and TRBJ2-2, with TRBD2 matching over 12 bases. CDR3 size: 20 residues. Trimming removed 4 bases from V and 1 base from J; junction bases left unmatched: 13. Germline V gene sequence: CDR1 MNHEY, CDR2 SVGEGT. The CDR3 here is CASSSLAGGYVIQNTGELFF. DNA of the CDR3: TGTGCCAGCAGTTCACTAGCGGGAGGATACGTGATTCAGAACACCGGGGAGCTGTTTTTT.

This sequence joins TRBV28 and TRBJ2-2; 8 nucleotides align to TRBD1. The CDR3 sequence is 18 residues long. With 5 bases clipped from V and 4 bases from J, the junction kept 15 bases outside the gene matches. Germline CDR1 and CDR2: MDHEN and SYDVKM. The CDR3, as DNA: TGTGCCAGCAGTAACCCACCGACAGGGGTTCGACTCACCGGGGAGCTGTTTTTT. This gives the protein CASSNPPTGVRLTGELFF.

This clone was seen a single time. This chain connects TRBV9 to TRBJ2-5; D not resolved. V shed 4 bases and J shed 5 bases, with 12 bases lying between them. This CDR3 has 13 residues. Germline V CDR1 and CDR2: SGDLS, YYNGEE. The chain's CDR3 is CASSFSPGETQYF. The CDR3 bases are TGTGCCAGCAGCTTCAGTCCCGGGGAGACCCAGTACTTC.

This clone was seen a single time. V and J are TRBV4-1 and TRBJ1-3, with D hard to call. Germline assignment: CDR1 MGHRA and CDR2 YSYEKL. Trimming left V 4 bases short and J 4 bases short, with 20 bases between. This CDR3 comprises 17 residues. The CDR3 nucleotides are TGCGCCAGCAGCCCGACTGGCCGGTTTTGGTCGGGAAACACCATATATTTT. Its translation: CASSPTGRFWSGNTIYF.

This clone came up many times. The CDR3 region has the DNA TGTGCCAGCAGCCCTTCAGGACAAAACAATGAGCAGTTCTTC. Protein: CASSPSGQNNEQFF. The V gene is TRBV7-3, the J gene TRBJ2-1, with D possibly matching TRBD1 (5 bases). Germline-derived CDR1 and CDR2 are SGHTA and FQGTGA. This CDR3 comprises 14 residues. V lost 5 bases to trimming and J lost 5 bases, with 13 bases between them.

The CDR3 loop reads CASRPRTEKTGELFF. The CDR3 coding sequence is TGTGCCAGCAGGCCTCGGACAGAAAAAACCGGGGAGCTGTTTTTT. The V and J genes are TRBV11-2 and TRBJ2-2; D is possibly TRBD1 (6 bases). CDR3 size: 15 residues. V lost 6 bases and J lost 5, with 16 bases in between. Germline V gene data show CDR1 as SGHAT and CDR2 as FQNNGV. Complete variable domain (other parts from reference TRBV11-2 and TRBJ2-2): EAGVAQSPRYKIIEKRQSVAFWCNPISGHATLYWYQQILGQGPKLLIQFQNNGVVDDSQLPKDRFSAERLKGVDSTLKIQPAKLEDSAVYLCASRPRTEKTGELFFGEGSRLTVL.

The chain couples TRBV2 to TRBJ1-2; unclear D gene. Deletions cut 6 bases from V and 6 bases from J, with 11 bases between. The CDR3 spans 12 residues. Germline CDR1 and CDR2: SNHLY and FYNNEI. The CDR3 loop reads CASSALWDGYTF. As DNA, the CDR3 is TGTGCCAGCAGCGCACTATGGGATGGCTACACCTTC.

The CDR3 nucleotides read TGTGCCAGTAGTGAACGGGGGAATAATTCACCCCTCCACTTT. The encoded protein is CASSERGNNSPLHF. The chain links TRBV19 to TRBJ1-6, with a possible D match to TRBD1 (5 bases). The CDR3 runs to 14 residues. Looked up from germline, CDR1 is LNHDA and CDR2 is SQIVND (reference sequence). V was pared by 5 bases and J by 5 bases, with 10 bases between.

The chain couples TRBV12-1 to TRBJ2-5; the table's D call, TRBD2, has no DNA check behind it. TRBV12-1 is termed a pseudogene. This CDR3 region has 11 residues. CDR3: CASNSQETQYF. The DNA of the CDR3 is TGTGCCAGCAACTCACAAGAGACCCAGTACTTC.

The rearrangement uses TRBV6-5 and TRBJ1-1; TRBD1 agrees at 9 bases. V trimming: 2 bases; J trimming: 0 bases; junction bases outside the gene matches: 4. The CDR3 consists of 16 residues. Germline assignment: CDR1 MNHEY and CDR2 SVGAGI. CDR3 coding DNA: TGTGCCAGCAGTTACCAAACAGGGGGCTTGAACACTGAAGCTTTCTTT. This sequence encodes CASSYQTGGLNTEAFF.

V gene TRBV3-1 (or the pseudogene TRBV3-2) combines with J gene TRBJ2-7; D gene uncertain. Germline loops: CDR1 LGHDT, CDR2 YNNKEL (reference sequence). Trimming took off 7 bases at V and 2 bases at J, with 30 bases between the two ends. The CDR3 covers 19 residues. The CDR3 DNA sequence: TGTGCCAGCACCCTACAGTGCGTTAACCTGAATCATTTTGCCTACGAGCAGTACTTC. Protein: CASTLQCVNLNHFAYEQYF.

This chain joins TRBV11-2 and TRBJ1-1, with D perhaps matching TRBD1 (6 bases). This CDR3 spans 11 amino acids. Per germline, CDR1 SGHAT and CDR2 FQNNGV. The V end lost 4 bases, the J end lost 12 bases, and 12 bases lay between the germline ends. The CDR3 reads CASSSSGASFF. The CDR3 nucleotides are TGTGCCAGCAGCTCATCAGGGGCGTCTTTCTTT.

The chain has TRBV28 and TRBJ1-4, with 7 bases aligning to TRBD1. V lost 5 bases, J lost 7 bases, and 7 bases stayed unmatched. The CDR3 sequence is 14 residues long. Germline-derived CDR1 and CDR2 are MDHEN and SYDVKM. CDR3 sequence (DNA): TGTGCCAGCAGTCTGACAGGGATAGGTGAAAAACTGTTTTTT. Residues: CASSLTGIGEKLFF.

V usage is TRBV5-4 and J usage is TRBJ1-3; D is perhaps TRBD1 (5 bases). The V end lost 0 bases, the J end lost 7 bases, and 14 bases lay between the germline ends. Germline-derived CDR1 and CDR2 are SGHNT and YYREEE (reference sequence). The CDR3 has 15 amino acids. The CDR3 DNA sequence: TGTGCCAGCAGCTTGGGGCAGGGAGGAGGGAACACCATATATTTT. Translating it yields CASSLGQGGGNTIYF.